This entry is about one T cell receptor beta chain. This sample stems from a study of blood T cell repertoires in COVID-19. Produced via immunoSEQ multiplex PCR; TCRdb's table is partial and in-frame only. The sample yields approximately 670,000 clones, 80% to 90% seen once. The sequencing input was peripheral blood. The receptor comes from a woman between 18 and 29 years old with acute or convalescent COVID-19.

This CDR3 reads CASSVIEGGEQFF. DNA of the CDR3: TGTGCCAGCAGCGTAATTGAGGGTGGTGAGCAGTTCTTC. J is TRBJ2-1 and V is TRBV9; tentatively, D is TRBD2 (5 bases). From germline, CDR1 is SGDLS and CDR2 YYNGEE. Trimming cost V 1 base and J 9 bases, with 11 bases left between them. CDR3 size: 13 residues. Based on the CDR3 plus reference TRBV9 and TRBJ2-1, the full variable domain is DSGVTQTPKHLITATGQRVTLRCSPRSGDLSVYWYQQSLDQGLQFLIQYYNGEERAKGNILERFSAQQFPDLHSELNLSSLELGDSALYFCASSVIEGGEQFFGPGTRLTVL.